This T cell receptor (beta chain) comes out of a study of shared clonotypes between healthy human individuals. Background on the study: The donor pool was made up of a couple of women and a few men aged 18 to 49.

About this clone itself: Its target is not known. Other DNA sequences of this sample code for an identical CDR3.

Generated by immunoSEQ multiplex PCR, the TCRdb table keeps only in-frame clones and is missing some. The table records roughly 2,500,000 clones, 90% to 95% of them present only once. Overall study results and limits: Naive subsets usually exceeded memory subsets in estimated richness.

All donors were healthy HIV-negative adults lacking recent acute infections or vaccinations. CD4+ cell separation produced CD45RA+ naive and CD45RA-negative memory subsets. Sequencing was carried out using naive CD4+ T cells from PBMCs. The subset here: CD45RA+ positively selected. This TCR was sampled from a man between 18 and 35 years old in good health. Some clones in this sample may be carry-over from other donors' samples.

The CDR3 coding sequence is TGTGCCAGCAGCCCTACGGGGGGGACCTACAATGAGCAGTTCTTC. Translation gives CASSPTGGTYNEQFF. The gene calls are TRBV7-3 and TRBJ2-1; 8 bases map to TRBD2. The CDR3 has 15 amino acids. The V and J ends lost 5 bases and 2 bases, in that order; junction bases with no gene match: 5. Looked up from germline, CDR1 is SGHTA and CDR2 is FQGTGA.